This T cell receptor (beta chain) stems from a study of blood T cell repertoires in COVID-19. Germline V lookup: CDR1 SGDLS, CDR2 YYNGEE. The CDR3 covers 15 residues. With 4 bases clipped from V and 9 bases from J, the junction kept 10 bases outside the gene matches. Original methodology: For nucleated cells, counts were estimated from reference gene primer amplification. Assay: immunoSEQ multiplex PCR; the TCRdb copy retains only in-frame clones and omits some. For V, J and clone size, that table is used; D and trimming come from the DNA. The data show some 220,000 clones, over 75% seen once. The J gene is TRBJ1-6, the V gene TRBV9; TRBD1 aligns across 7 bases. Specimen: peripheral blood. The clonotype originates from a human donor in a cohort sampled during active COVID-19. CDR3 DNA sequence: TGTGCCAGCAGCCCCGACCCCAGGGGGATTTCACCCCTCCACTTT. It specifies CASSPDPRGISPLHF.